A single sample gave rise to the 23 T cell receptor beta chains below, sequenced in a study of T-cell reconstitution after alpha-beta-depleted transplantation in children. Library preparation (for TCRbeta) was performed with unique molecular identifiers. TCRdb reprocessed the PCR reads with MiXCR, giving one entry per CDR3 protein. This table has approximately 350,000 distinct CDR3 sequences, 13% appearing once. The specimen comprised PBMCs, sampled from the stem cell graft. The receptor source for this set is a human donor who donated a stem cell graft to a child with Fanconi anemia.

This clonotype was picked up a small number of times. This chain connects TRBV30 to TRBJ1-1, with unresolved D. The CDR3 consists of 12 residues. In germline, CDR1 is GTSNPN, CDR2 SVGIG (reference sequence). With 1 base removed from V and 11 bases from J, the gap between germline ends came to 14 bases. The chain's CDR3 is CAWSDQPGVAFF. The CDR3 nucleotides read TGTGCCTGGAGTGACCAGCCCGGAGTGGCTTTCTTT.

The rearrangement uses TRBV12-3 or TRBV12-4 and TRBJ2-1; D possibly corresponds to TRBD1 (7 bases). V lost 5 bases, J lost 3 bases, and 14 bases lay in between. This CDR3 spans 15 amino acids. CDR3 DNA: TGTGCCAGCAGTCAATACAGGGGAGGCTACAATGAGCAGTTCTTC. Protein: CASSQYRGGYNEQFF.

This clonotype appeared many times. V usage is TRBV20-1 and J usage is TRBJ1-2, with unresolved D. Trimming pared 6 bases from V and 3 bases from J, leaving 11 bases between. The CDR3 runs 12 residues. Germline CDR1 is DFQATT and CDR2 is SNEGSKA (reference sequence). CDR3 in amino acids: CSAQRQDYGYTF. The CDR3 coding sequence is TGCAGTGCCCAGAGGCAGGACTATGGCTACACCTTC.

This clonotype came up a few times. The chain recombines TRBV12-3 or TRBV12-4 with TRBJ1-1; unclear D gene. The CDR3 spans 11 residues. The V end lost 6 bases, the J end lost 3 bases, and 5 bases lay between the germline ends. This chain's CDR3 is CASRPYTEAFF. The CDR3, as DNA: TGTGCCAGCAGGCCGTACACTGAAGCTTTCTTT.

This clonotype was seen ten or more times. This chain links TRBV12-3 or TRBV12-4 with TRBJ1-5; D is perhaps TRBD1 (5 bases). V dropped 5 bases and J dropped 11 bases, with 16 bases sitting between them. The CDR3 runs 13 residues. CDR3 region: CASSPTPSGAQHF. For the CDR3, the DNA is TGTGCCAGCAGTCCTACACCCTCGGGGGCCCAGCATTTT.

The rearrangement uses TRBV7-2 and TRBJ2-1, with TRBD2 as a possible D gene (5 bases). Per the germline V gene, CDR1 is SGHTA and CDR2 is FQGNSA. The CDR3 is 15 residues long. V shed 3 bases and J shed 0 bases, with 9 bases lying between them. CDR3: CASSFVGSSYNEQFF. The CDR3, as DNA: TGTGCCAGCAGCTTTGTGGGGAGCTCCTACAATGAGCAGTTCTTC. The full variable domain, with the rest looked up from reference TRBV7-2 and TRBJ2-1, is GAGVSQSPSNKVTEKGKDVELRCDPISGHTALYWYRQSLGQGLEFLIYFQGNSAPDKSGLPSDRFSAERTGGSVSTLTIQRTQQEDSAVYLCASSFVGSSYNEQFFGPGTRLTVL.

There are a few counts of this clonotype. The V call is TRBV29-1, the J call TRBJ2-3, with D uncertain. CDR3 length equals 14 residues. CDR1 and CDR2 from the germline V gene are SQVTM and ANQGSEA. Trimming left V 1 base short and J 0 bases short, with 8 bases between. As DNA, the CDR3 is TGCAGCGTTGAAGGTCGGCGTAGCACAGATACGCAGTATTTT. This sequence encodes CSVEGRRSTDTQYF.

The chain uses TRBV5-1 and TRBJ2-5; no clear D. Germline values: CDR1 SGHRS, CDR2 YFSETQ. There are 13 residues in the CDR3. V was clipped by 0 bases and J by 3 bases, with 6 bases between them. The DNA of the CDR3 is TGCGCCAGCAGCTTGGTGCCTGAAGAGACCCAGTACTTC. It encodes CASSLVPEETQYF.

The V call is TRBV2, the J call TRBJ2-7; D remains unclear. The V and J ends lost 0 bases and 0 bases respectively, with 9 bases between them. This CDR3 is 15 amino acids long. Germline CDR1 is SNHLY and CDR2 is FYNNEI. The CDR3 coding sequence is TGTGCCAGCAGTGAAGCGCGACATGGCTCCTACGAGCAGTACGTC. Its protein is CASSEARHGSYEQYV.

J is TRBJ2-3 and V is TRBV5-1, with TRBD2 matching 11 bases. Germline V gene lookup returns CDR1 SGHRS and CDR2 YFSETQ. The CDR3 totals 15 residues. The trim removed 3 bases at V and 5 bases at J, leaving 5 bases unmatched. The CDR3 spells CASSWGTSGGDTQYF. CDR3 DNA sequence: TGCGCCAGCAGCTGGGGGACTAGCGGTGGAGATACGCAGTATTTT. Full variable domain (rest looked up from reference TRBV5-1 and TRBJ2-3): KAGVTQTPRYLIKTRGQQVTLSCSPISGHRSVSWYQQTPGQGLQFLFEYFSETQRNKGNFPGRFSGRQFSNSRSEMNVSTLELGDSALYLCASSWGTSGGDTQYFGPGTRLTVL.

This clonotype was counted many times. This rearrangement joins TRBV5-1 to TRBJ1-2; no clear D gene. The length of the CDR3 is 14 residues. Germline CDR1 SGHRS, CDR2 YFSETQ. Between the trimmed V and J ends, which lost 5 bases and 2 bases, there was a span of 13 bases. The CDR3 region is CASRLREYNYGYTF. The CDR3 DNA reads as TGCGCCAGCAGGTTAAGGGAGTACAACTATGGCTACACCTTC.

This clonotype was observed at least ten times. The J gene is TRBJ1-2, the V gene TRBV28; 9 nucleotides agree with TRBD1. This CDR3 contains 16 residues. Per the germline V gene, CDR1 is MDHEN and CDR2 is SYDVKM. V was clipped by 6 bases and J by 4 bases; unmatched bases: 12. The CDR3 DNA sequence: TGTGCCAGCAGCATCTGGACCGGGACAGGGCCCTATGGCTACACCTTC. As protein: CASSIWTGTGPYGYTF.

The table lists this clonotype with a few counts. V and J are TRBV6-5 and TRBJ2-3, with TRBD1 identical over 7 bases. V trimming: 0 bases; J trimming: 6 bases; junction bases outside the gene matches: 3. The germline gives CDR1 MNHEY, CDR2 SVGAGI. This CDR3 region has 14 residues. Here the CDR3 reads CASSYSTGVDTQYF. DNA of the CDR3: TGTGCCAGCAGTTACTCTACAGGGGTGGATACGCAGTATTTT.

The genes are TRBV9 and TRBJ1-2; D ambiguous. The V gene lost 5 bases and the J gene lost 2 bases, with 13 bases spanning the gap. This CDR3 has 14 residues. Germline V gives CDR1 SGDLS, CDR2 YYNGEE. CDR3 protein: CASRWAVGNYGYTF. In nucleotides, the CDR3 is TGTGCCAGCAGGTGGGCCGTAGGAAACTATGGCTACACCTTC.

CDR3 protein: CASSPPGSGGSEQFF. The CDR3 nucleotides are TGTGCCAGCAGCCCCCCCGGTAGCGGGGGCTCCGAGCAGTTCTTC. J is TRBJ2-1 and V is TRBV7-9, with 9 bases lining up with TRBD2. V was clipped by 5 bases and J by 10 bases; unmatched bases: 12. The CDR3 runs 15 residues. Germline loops: CDR1 SEHNR, CDR2 FQNEAQ (reference sequence).

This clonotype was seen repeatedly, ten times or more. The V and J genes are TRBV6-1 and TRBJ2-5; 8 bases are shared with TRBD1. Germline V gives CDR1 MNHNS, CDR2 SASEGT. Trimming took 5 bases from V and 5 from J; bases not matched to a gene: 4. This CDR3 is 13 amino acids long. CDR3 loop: CASSRTGTETQYF. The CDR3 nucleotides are TGTGCCAGCAGTCGGACAGGGACGGAGACCCAGTACTTC.

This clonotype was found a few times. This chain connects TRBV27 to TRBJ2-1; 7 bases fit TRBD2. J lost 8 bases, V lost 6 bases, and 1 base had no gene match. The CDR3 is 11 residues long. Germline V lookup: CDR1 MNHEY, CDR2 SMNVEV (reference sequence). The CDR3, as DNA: TGTGCCAGCAGCGGACTAGATGAGCAGTTCTTC. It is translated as CASSGLDEQFF.

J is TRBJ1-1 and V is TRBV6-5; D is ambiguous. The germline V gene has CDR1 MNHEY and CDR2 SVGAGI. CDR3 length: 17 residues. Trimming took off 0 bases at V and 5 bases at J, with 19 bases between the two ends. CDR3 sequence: CASSYSVGLGVGTEAFF. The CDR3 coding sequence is TGTGCCAGCAGTTACTCGGTCGGTCTGGGAGTTGGAACTGAAGCTTTCTTT.

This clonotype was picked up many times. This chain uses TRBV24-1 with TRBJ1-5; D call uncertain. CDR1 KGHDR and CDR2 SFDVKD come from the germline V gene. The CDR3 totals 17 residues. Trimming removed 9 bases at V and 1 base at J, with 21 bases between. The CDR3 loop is CATANPGVAWSNQPQHF. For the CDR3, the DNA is TGTGCCACCGCAAACCCCGGGGTGGCTTGGAGCAATCAGCCCCAGCATTTT.

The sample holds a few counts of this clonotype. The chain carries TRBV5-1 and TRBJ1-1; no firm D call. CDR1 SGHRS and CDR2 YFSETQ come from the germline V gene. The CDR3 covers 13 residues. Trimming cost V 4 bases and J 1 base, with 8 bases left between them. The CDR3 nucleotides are TGCGCCAGCAGCCGCCCAGAGAACACTGAAGCTTTCTTT. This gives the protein CASSRPENTEAFF.

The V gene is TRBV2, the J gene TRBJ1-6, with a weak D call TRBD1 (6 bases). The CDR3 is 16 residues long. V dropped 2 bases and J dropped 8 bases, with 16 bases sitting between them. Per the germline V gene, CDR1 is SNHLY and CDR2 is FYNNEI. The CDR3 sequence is CASSEHKGGTHSPLHF. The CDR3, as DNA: TGTGCCAGCAGTGAACATAAGGGGGGGACGCATTCACCCCTCCACTTT.

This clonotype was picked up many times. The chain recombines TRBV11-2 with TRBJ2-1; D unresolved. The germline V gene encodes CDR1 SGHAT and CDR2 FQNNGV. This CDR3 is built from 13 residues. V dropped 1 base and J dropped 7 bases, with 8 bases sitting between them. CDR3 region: CASSLVDWNEQFF. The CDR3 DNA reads TGTGCCAGCAGCTTAGTCGACTGGAATGAGCAGTTCTTC. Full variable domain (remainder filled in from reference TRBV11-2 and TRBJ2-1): EAGVAQSPRYKIIEKRQSVAFWCNPISGHATLYWYQQILGQGPKLLIQFQNNGVVDDSQLPKDRFSAERLKGVDSTLKIQPAKLEDSAVYLCASSLVDWNEQFFGPGTRLTVL.

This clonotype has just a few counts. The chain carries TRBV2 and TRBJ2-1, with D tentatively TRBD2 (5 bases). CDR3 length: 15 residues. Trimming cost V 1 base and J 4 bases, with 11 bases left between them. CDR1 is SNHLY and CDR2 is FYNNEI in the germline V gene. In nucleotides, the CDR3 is TGTGCCAGCAGTGAAGAAGAACTAGGTTACAATGAGCAGTTCTTC. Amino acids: CASSEEELGYNEQFF.